This T cell receptor (beta chain) was observed in a study of identical twins. The ends were cut back, 3 bases at V and 4 bases at J, with 14 bases in the middle. In germline, CDR1 is DFQATT, CDR2 SNEGSKA (reference sequence). The CDR3 is 14 residues long. Study-level results: For cord blood, abundant beta clonotypes had fewer insertions, unlike memory repertoires, which showed none.

Of note for this clonotype: Its cognate antigen is unknown.

TCRdb independently ran MiXCR on the 5' RACE reads; one entry per CDR3 protein. Among more than 1.5 million distinct CDR3 sequences listed, about 32% were seen once. J is TRBJ2-3 and V is TRBV20-1, with D possibly being TRBD1 (6 bases). The specimen sequenced was cord blood. The clonotype originates from a newborn girl in good health. The CDR3 loop is CSASRTGKSDTQYF. Written as DNA, the CDR3 is TGCAGTGCTAGTCGTACAGGGAAATCAGATACGCAGTATTTT.